These 21 T cell receptor beta chains were sequenced from one sample in a study of B cell selection in AIRE deficiency. This table comes from immunoSEQ multiplex PCR, and its TCRdb copy is limited to in-frame clones, with some not included. The sample gives around 26,000 clones, roughly 90% of which show up once; around 1.1% is in the top ten. Regulatory T cells were sorted as CD4+CD25hiCD127low/negative cells. Sample: CD4+CD25+ Tregs sorted from PBMCs. The receptors come from a human donor in good health.

The gene calls are TRBV7-2 and TRBJ2-1, with D tentatively TRBD2 (6 bases). V was cut by 1 base and J by 9 bases, with 13 bases left in between. This CDR3 region has 14 residues. The V gene's germline CDR1 is SGHTA and CDR2 FQGNSA. CDR3 loop: CASSLGPGRGEQFF. The DNA of the CDR3 is TGTGCCAGCAGCTTAGGCCCCGGGCGGGGTGAGCAGTTCTTC.

This clone was detected only a few times. V is TRBV7-6 and J is TRBJ1-6; no firm D call. The CDR3 is 13 residues long. In germline, CDR1 is SGHVS, CDR2 FNYEAQ. V lost 0 bases to trimming and J lost 6 bases, with 3 bases between them. CDR3 sequence: CASSLAPNSPLHF. The CDR3 DNA reads as TGTGCCAGCAGCTTAGCTCCTAATTCACCCCTCCACTTT. The variable domain in full, completed from reference TRBV7-6 and TRBJ1-6, reads GAGVSQSPRYKVTKRGQDVALRCDPISGHVSLYWYRQALGQGPEFLTYFNYEAQQDKSGLPNDRFSAERPEGSISTLTIQRTEQRDSAMYRCASSLAPNSPLHFGNGTRLTVT.

J is TRBJ1-4 and V is TRBV6-5, with a tentative D call TRBD1 (5 bases). Germline CDR1 MNHEY, CDR2 SVGAGI. V dropped 6 bases and J dropped 8 bases, with 10 bases sitting between them. The CDR3 has 12 residues. In nucleotides, the CDR3 is TGTGCCAGCAGCACGGGGACGGAAAAACTGTTTTTT. It is translated as CASSTGTEKLFF.

The chain combines TRBV2 with TRBJ1-1; D might be TRBD1 (6 bases). The CDR3 spans 15 residues. Germline CDR1 is SNHLY and CDR2 is FYNNEI. Trimming cost V 1 base and J 1 base, with 10 bases left between them. The CDR3 spells CASSEGGRGNTEAFF. The CDR3 nucleotides read TGTGCCAGCAGTGAAGGTGGCAGGGGGAACACTGAAGCTTTCTTT.

The chain uses TRBV27 and TRBJ2-7; the D gene is possibly TRBD2 (5 bases). The germline V gene encodes CDR1 MNHEY and CDR2 SMNVEV (reference sequence). The CDR3 totals 17 residues. Deletions cut 0 bases from V and 0 bases from J, with 15 bases between. CDR3 in amino acids: CASSLSGGSVSSYEQYF. The CDR3 DNA follows: TGTGCCAGCAGTTTATCGGGTGGGAGTGTAAGCTCCTACGAGCAGTACTTC.

The chain combines TRBV10-1 with TRBJ1-3; possible D gene TRBD1, 6 bases. V shed 11 bases and J shed 8 bases, with 31 bases lying between them. The CDR3 contains 17 residues. Germline values: CDR1 WNHNN, CDR2 SYGVQD (reference sequence). The CDR3 spells CASQQVRQERNADTIYF. The CDR3 DNA is TGCGCCTCCCAGCAGGTTAGACAGGAACGAAACGCGGACACCATATATTTT.

This chain joins TRBV12-5 and TRBJ2-3; no firm D call. Germline V gene lookup returns CDR1 LGHNT and CDR2 FRNRAP. The CDR3 contains 16 residues. V lost 5 bases, J lost 1 base, and 16 bases lay in between. CDR3 loop: CASGPRGLHGTDTQYF. DNA of the CDR3: TGTGCTAGTGGTCCGAGAGGCCTTCACGGCACAGATACGCAGTATTTT.

The chain joins TRBV25-1 to TRBJ1-2; 7 nucleotides line up with TRBD1. V lost 1 base to trimming and J lost 6 bases; unmatched junction nucleotides: 11. CDR3 length: 16 residues. Germline lookup yields CDR1 MGHDK and CDR2 SYGVNS. This CDR3 is CASSESMGQKFDGYTF. CDR3 DNA: TGTGCCAGCAGTGAATCTATGGGACAGAAGTTCGATGGCTACACCTTC.

The chain is built from TRBV19 and TRBJ1-6; D ambiguous. Trimming took off 7 bases at V and 3 bases at J, with 7 bases between the two ends. This CDR3 is built from 13 residues. Germline CDR1 is LNHDA and CDR2 is SQIVND (reference sequence). The DNA of the CDR3 is TGTGCCAGTACAGGCGGCTATAATTCACCCCTCCACTTT. Translated, it gives CASTGGYNSPLHF.

V is TRBV28 and J is TRBJ1-5, with 7 nucleotides matching TRBD1. The CDR3 is made up of 16 amino acids. The V gene end was trimmed by 2 bases and the J gene end by 8 bases; junction bases not matched to a gene: 12. The germline V gene has CDR1 MDHEN and CDR2 SYDVKM. The DNA for the CDR3 is TGTGCCAGCAGTTTAATTGTCTCCAGGGGGAGGGAGCCCCAGCATTTT. Encoded protein: CASSLIVSRGREPQHF.

The chain combines TRBV5-1 with TRBJ1-1; D gene ambiguous. The germline CDR1 and CDR2 sequences are SGHRS and YFSETQ. The CDR3 spans 12 residues. V lost 0 bases and J lost 3, with 3 bases in between. The CDR3 DNA is TGCGCCAGCAGCTTGGGGGACACTGAAGCTTTCTTT. Translating gives CASSLGDTEAFF. Supplemented by reference TRBV5-1 and TRBJ1-1, the full variable domain reads KAGVTQTPRYLIKTRGQQVTLSCSPISGHRSVSWYQQTPGQGLQFLFEYFSETQRNKGNFPGRFSGRQFSNSRSEMNVSTLELGDSALYLCASSLGDTEAFFGQGTRLTVV.

This chain links TRBV6-6 with TRBJ2-5; tentative D call: TRBD2 (7 bases). The J call may be in error: the DNA end matches TRBJ2-7 better. This CDR3 spans 14 amino acids. Germline loops: CDR1 MNHNY, CDR2 SVGAGI (reference sequence). In DNA, the CDR3 is TGTGCCAGCAGTTACAGGGGGGGGTCCTACGAGCAGTACTTC. Its translation: CASSYRGGSYEQYF.

CDR3 coding DNA: TGTGCCAGCAGTTACCTCTCGGACAGGCCCGGTGGTGGCTACACCTTC. It encodes CASSYLSDRPGGGYTF. The genes are TRBV6-5 and TRBJ1-2; 7 bases map to TRBD1. The germline gives CDR1 MNHEY, CDR2 SVGAGI. This CDR3 has 16 residues. The J segment lost 7 bases and the V segment lost 2 bases, leaving 13 bases of the junction unmatched.

This sequence joins TRBV25-1 and TRBJ2-1, with D unresolved. Germline V gene lookup returns CDR1 MGHDK and CDR2 SYGVNS. The germline V and J ends were trimmed by 1 base and 2 bases, with 9 bases remaining between them. The CDR3 totals 15 residues. The CDR3 sequence is CASSELGLAYNEQFF. CDR3 DNA sequence: TGTGCCAGCAGTGAATTGGGTCTAGCCTACAATGAGCAGTTCTTC.

The V gene is TRBV5-1, the J gene TRBJ2-2; 7 bases fit TRBD1. Trimming removed 4 bases from V and 7 bases from J; junction bases left unmatched: 10. This CDR3 region has 15 residues. CDR1 is SGHRS, CDR2 YFSETQ, per germline. The CDR3: CASSLRTGSSGELFF. CDR3 nucleotide sequence: TGCGCCAGCAGCCTCCGGACAGGTTCGAGCGGGGAGCTGTTTTTT. The full variable domain, completed using reference TRBV5-1 and TRBJ2-2, is KAGVTQTPRYLIKTRGQQVTLSCSPISGHRSVSWYQQTPGQGLQFLFEYFSETQRNKGNFPGRFSGRQFSNSRSEMNVSTLELGDSALYLCASSLRTGSSGELFFGEGSRLTVL.

The V and J genes are TRBV5-1 and TRBJ1-5; D perhaps matches TRBD1 (5 bases). Germline loops: CDR1 SGHRS, CDR2 YFSETQ. The CDR3 runs to 14 residues. The germline V and J ends were trimmed by 4 bases and 7 bases, with 15 bases remaining between them. CDR3 DNA: TGCGCCAGCAGCCCGGGGGGGGTCACGCAGCCCCAGCATTTT. Translated: CASSPGGVTQPQHF.

This chain joins TRBV6-5 and TRBJ2-7; D is ambiguous. The CDR3 is 15 residues long. Germline V gives CDR1 MNHEY, CDR2 SVGAGI. The V end lost 3 bases, the J end lost 3 bases, and 15 bases lay between the germline ends. CDR3 protein: CASSYSLVRNYEQYF. The CDR3 region has the DNA TGTGCCAGCAGTTATAGTTTAGTTAGGAACTACGAGCAGTACTTC.

CDR3 DNA sequence: TGTGCCAGCAGTGAAGACCGACAGTCTATCGACGAGCAGTACTTC. Amino acids: CASSEDRQSIDEQYF. This chain joins TRBV2 and TRBJ2-7, with a possible D match to TRBD1 (5 bases). The CDR3 consists of 15 residues. CDR1 SNHLY and CDR2 FYNNEI come from the germline V gene. V lost 1 base to trimming and J lost 5 bases, with 15 bases between them.

V usage is TRBV28 and J usage is TRBJ2-3, with 8 bases that match TRBD2. Germline lookup yields CDR1 MDHEN and CDR2 SYDVKM. The CDR3 length is 16 residues. V shed 2 bases and J 2 bases; nucleotides not matched to a gene: 6. The DNA of the CDR3 is TGTGCCAGCAGTTTAACCAGCGGGGGTCTCACAGATACGCAGTATTTT. Protein: CASSLTSGGLTDTQYF.

The CDR3 region is CASSRSAGGAAGNTIYF. Here the CDR3 DNA reads TGTGCCAGCAGTCGATCCGCAGGGGGCGCGGCGGGAAACACCATATATTTT. V is TRBV7-8 and J is TRBJ1-3, with 8 bases lining up with TRBD1. The ends lost 6 bases at V and 4 bases at J; junction bases unmatched: 14. This CDR3 region has 17 residues. Germline CDR1 and CDR2: SGHVS and FQNEAQ.

The genes are TRBV2 and TRBJ1-3; a weak D match, TRBD1 (5 bases). Germline V lookup: CDR1 SNHLY, CDR2 FYNNEI. The CDR3 is made up of 17 amino acids. The V end lost 4 bases, the J end lost 0 bases, and 16 bases lay between the germline ends. CDR3 loop: CASSASPGRSSGNTIYF. In nucleotides, the CDR3 is TGTGCCAGCAGTGCGAGTCCGGGACGAAGCTCTGGAAACACCATATATTTT. Looking up the rest from reference TRBV2 and TRBJ1-3 gives the full variable domain: EPEVTQTPSHQVTQMGQEVILRCVPISNHLYFYWYRQILGQKVEFLVSFYNNEISEKSEIFDDQFSVERPDGSNFTLKIRSTKLEDSAMYFCASSASPGRSSGNTIYFGEGSWLTVV.